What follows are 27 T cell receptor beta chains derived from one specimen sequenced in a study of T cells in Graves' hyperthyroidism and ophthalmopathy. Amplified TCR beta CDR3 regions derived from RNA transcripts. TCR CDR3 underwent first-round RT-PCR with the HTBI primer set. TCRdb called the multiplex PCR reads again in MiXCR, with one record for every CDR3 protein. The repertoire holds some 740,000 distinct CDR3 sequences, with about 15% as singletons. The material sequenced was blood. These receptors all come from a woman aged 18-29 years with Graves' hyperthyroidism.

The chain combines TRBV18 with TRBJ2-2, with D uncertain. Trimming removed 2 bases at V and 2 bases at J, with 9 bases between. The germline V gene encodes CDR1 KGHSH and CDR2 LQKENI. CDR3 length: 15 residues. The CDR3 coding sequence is TGTGCCAGCTCACCAGGGGAAACAAACACCGGGGAGCTGTTTTTT. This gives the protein CASSPGETNTGELFF.

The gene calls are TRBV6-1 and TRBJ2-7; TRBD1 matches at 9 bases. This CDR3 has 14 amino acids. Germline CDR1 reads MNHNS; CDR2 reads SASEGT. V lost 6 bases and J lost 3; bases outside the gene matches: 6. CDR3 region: CASRSGTGIYEQYF. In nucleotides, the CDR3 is TGTGCCAGCAGATCCGGGACAGGGATCTACGAGCAGTACTTC.

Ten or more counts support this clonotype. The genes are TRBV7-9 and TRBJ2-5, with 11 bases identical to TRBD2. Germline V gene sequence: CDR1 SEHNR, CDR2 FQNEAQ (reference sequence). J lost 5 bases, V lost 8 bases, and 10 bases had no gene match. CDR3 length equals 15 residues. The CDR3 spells CASRNQVAGGETQYF. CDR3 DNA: TGTGCCAGCCGAAACCAAGTAGCGGGAGGGGAGACCCAGTACTTC.

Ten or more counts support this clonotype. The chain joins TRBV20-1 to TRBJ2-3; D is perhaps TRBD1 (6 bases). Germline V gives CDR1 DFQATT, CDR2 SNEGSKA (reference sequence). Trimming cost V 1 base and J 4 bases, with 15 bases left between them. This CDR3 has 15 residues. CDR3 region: CSARVGAASSDTQYF. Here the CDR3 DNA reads TGCAGTGCTAGAGTGGGGGCGGCCTCTTCAGATACGCAGTATTTT.

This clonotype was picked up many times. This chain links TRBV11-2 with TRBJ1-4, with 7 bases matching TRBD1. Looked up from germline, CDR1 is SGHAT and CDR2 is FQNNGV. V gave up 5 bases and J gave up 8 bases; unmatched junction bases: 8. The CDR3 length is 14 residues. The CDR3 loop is CASSLGDSLEKLFF. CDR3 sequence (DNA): TGTGCCAGCAGCCTCGGGGACAGTTTGGAAAAACTGTTTTTT. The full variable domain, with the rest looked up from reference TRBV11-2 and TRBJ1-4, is EAGVAQSPRYKIIEKRQSVAFWCNPISGHATLYWYQQILGQGPKLLIQFQNNGVVDDSQLPKDRFSAERLKGVDSTLKIQPAKLEDSAVYLCASSLGDSLEKLFFGSGTQLSVL.

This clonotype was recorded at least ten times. The CDR3: CASSLDGKWGSVDTGELFF. CDR3 sequence (DNA): TGTGCCAGCAGCTTAGATGGCAAGTGGGGGAGCGTCGACACCGGGGAGCTGTTTTTT. The genes are TRBV11-3 and TRBJ2-2; D possibly uses TRBD1 or TRBD2 (5 bases each). Trimming removed 0 bases at V and 3 bases at J, with 20 bases between. There are 19 residues in the CDR3. CDR1 is SGHNT and CDR2 is YENEEA in the germline V gene.

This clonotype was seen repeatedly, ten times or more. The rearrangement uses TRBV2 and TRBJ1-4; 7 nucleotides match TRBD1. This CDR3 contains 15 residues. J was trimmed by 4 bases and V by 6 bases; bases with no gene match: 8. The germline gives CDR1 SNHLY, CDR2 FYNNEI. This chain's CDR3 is CASRNGQVYNEKLFF. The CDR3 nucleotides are TGTGCCAGCAGGAACGGACAGGTTTATAATGAAAAACTGTTTTTT. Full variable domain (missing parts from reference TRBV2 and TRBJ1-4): EPEVTQTPSHQVTQMGQEVILRCVPISNHLYFYWYRQILGQKVEFLVSFYNNEISEKSEIFDDQFSVERPDGSNFTLKIRSTKLEDSAMYFCASRNGQVYNEKLFFGSGTQLSVL.

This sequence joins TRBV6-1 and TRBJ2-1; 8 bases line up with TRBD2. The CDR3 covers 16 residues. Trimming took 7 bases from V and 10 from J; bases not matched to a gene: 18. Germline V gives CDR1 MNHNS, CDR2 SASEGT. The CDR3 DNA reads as TGTGCCAGCATGGAGCGGGAGTTGATCTTTTTGGCCGAGCAGTTCTTC. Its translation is CASMERELIFLAEQFF.

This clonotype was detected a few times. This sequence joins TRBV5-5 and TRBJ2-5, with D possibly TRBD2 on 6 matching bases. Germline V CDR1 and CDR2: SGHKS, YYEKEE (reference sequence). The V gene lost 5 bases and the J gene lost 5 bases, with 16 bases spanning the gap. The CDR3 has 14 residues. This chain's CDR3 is CASRQGGGTETQYF. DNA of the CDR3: TGTGCCAGCAGGCAGGGAGGAGGGACCGAGACCCAGTACTTC.

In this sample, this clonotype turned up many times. The CDR3 DNA reads TGTGCCAGCAGTCCCGGACTAGCGGGAGGACAAGAGACCCAGTACTTC. Translating it yields CASSPGLAGGQETQYF. The J gene is TRBJ2-5, the V gene TRBV28, with 14 bases identical to TRBD2. CDR3 length: 16 residues. Germline V gene data show CDR1 as MDHEN and CDR2 as SYDVKM. Trimming took 5 bases from V and 2 from J; bases not matched to a gene: 4. Filled out from reference TRBV28 and TRBJ2-5, the complete variable domain reads DVKVTQSSRYLVKRTGEKVFLECVQDMDHENMFWYRQDPGLGLRLIYFSYDVKMKEKGDIPEGYSVSREKKERFSLILESASTNQTSMYLCASSPGLAGGQETQYFGPGTRLLVL.

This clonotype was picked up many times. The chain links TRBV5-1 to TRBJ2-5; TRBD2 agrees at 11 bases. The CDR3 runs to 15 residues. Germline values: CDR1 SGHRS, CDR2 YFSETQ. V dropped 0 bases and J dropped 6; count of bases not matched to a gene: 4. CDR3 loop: CASSLDGTSGQTQYF. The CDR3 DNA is TGCGCCAGCAGCTTGGACGGGACTAGCGGCCAGACCCAGTACTTC.

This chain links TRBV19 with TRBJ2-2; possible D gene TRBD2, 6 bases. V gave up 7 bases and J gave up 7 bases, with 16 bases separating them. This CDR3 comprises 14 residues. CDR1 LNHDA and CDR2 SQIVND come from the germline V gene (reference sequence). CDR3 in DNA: TGTGCCAGTACCCCACGTGGGGGGATCGGGGAGCTGTTTTTT. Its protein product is CASTPRGGIGELFF.

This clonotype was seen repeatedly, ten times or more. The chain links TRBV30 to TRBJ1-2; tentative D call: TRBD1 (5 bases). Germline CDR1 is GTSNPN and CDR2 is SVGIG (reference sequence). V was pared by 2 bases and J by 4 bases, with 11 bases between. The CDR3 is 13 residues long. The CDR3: CAWSYRQLYGYTF. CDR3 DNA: TGTGCCTGGAGTTATCGACAGCTCTATGGCTACACCTTC.

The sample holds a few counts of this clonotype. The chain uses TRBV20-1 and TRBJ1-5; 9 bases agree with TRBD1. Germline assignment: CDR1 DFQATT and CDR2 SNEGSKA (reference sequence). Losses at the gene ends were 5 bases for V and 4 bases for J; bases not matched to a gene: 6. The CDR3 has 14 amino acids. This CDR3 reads CSARTGTGNQPQHF. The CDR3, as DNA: TGCAGTGCTCGGACCGGGACAGGGAATCAGCCCCAGCATTTT.

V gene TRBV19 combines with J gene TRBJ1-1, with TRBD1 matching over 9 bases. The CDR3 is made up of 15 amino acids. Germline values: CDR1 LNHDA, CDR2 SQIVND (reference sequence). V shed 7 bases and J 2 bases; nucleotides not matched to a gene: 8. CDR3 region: CASNSQGAFNTEAFF. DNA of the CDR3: TGTGCCAGTAACTCACAGGGGGCATTCAACACTGAAGCTTTCTTT.

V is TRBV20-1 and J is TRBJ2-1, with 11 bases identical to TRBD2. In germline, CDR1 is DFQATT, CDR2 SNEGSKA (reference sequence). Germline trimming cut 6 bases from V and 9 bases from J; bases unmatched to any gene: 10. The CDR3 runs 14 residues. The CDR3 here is CSAISGRARVEQFF. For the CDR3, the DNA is TGCAGTGCAATTAGCGGGAGGGCCCGTGTTGAGCAGTTCTTC.

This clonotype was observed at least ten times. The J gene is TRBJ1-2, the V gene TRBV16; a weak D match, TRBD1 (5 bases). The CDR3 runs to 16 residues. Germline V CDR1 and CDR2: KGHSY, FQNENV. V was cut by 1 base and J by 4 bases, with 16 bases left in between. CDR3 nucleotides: TGTGCCAGCAGCCAATACTCCCAACAGGCTGGCTATGGCTACACCTTC. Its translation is CASSQYSQQAGYGYTF.

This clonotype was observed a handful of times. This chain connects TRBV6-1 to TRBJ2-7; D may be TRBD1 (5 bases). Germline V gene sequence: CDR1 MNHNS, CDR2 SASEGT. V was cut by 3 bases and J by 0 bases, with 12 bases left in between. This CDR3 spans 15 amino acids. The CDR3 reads CASSEWQGGSYEQYF. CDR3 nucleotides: TGTGCCAGCAGTGAGTGGCAGGGCGGCTCCTACGAGCAGTACTTC.

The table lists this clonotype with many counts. The CDR3 DNA is TGTGCCAGCGAGGGGTTTGAGCAGTTCTTC. Its protein is CASEGFEQFF. This chain uses TRBV2 with TRBJ2-1, with D perhaps given as TRBD1 or TRBD2 (5 bases each). The CDR3 spans 10 residues. V was shortened by 8 bases and J by 9 bases, with 8 bases between the two germline ends. Germline V gene data show CDR1 as SNHLY and CDR2 as FYNNEI.

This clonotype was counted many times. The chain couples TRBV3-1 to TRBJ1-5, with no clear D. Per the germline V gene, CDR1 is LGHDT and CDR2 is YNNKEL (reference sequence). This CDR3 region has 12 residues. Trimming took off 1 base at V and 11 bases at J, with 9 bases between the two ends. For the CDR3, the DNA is TGTGCCAGCAGCCAAGGTGGTCGGGCCCAGCATTTT. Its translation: CASSQGGRAQHF.

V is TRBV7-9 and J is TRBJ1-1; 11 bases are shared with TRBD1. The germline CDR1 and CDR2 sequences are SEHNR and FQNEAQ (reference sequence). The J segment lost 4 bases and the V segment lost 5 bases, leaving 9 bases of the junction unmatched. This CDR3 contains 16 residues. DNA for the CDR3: TGTGCCAGCAGCAACCGGGACAGGGGGATTTTCACTGAAGCTTTCTTT. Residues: CASSNRDRGIFTEAFF.

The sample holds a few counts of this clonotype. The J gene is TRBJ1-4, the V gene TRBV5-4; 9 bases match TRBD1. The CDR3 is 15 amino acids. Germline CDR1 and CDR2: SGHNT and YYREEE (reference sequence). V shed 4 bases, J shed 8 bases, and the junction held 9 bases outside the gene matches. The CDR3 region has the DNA TGTGCCAGCAGCCCGGCTGGACAGGGGAGGGAAAAACTGTTTTTT. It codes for CASSPAGQGREKLFF. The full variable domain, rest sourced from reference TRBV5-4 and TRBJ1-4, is ETGVTQSPTHLIKTRGQQVTLRCSSQSGHNTVSWYQQALGQGPQFIFQYYREEENGRGNFPPRFSGLQFPNYSSELNVNALELDDSALYLCASSPAGQGREKLFFGSGTQLSVL.

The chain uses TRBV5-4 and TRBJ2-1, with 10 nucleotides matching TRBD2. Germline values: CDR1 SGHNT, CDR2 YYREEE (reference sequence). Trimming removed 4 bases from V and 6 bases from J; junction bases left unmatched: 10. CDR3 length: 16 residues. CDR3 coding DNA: TGTGCCAGCAGCCCCTCAGCGGGAGGGCCGTCCAATGAGCAGTTCTTC. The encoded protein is CASSPSAGGPSNEQFF.

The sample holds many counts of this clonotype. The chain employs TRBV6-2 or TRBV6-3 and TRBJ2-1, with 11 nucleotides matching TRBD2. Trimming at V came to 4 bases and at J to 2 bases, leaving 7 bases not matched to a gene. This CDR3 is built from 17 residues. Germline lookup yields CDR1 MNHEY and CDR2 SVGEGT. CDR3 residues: CASSSLPSGRPYNEQFF. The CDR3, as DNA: TGTGCCAGCAGTTCCTTGCCTAGCGGGAGGCCCTACAATGAGCAGTTCTTC.

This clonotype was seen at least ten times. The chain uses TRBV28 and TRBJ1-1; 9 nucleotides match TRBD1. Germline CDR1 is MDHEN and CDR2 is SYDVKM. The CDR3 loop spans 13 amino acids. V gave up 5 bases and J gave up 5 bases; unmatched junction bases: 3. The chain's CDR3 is CASSTGTGTEAFF. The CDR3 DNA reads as TGTGCCAGCAGTACCGGGACAGGGACTGAAGCTTTCTTT.

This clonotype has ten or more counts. DNA of the CDR3: TGTGCCAGCAGTTGGAGGGGCCTCAACACTGAAGCTTTCTTT. Protein: CASSWRGLNTEAFF. V gene TRBV12-3 or TRBV12-4 combines with J gene TRBJ1-1; D is possibly TRBD1 (5 bases). The V and J ends lost 4 bases and 2 bases respectively, with 11 bases between them. The CDR3 is 14 residues long.

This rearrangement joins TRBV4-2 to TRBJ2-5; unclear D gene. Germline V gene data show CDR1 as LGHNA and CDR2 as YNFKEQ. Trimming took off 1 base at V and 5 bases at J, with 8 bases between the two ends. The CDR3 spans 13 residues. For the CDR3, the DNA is TGTGCCAGCAGCCAAGGGAAAAAGGAGACCCAGTACTTC. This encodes CASSQGKKETQYF.